The present T cell receptor (beta chain) was sequenced within a study of long-term antiretroviral therapy in people with HIV. The libraries were made with immunoSEQ v3.0 at survey level. Profiling relied on immunoSEQ multiplex PCR, and the TCRdb table lists in-frame clones only, not all of them. The sample lists 15,000 to 20,000 clones, more than 85% seen once, with over 8% in the top ten. The V gene's germline CDR1 is MNHEY and CDR2 SVGAGI. Trimming shortened V by 7 bases and J by 5 bases, and 5 bases separated the two germline ends. The CDR3 sequence is 11 residues long. The sequence came from a man aged 60 to 75 with HIV. The J gene is TRBJ2-2, the V gene TRBV6-5; D not certain. The sample in question was unsorted PBMCs, obtained 0.3 years after starting antiretroviral therapy. The CDR3 sequence: CASKETGELFF. The CDR3 nucleotides read TGTGCCAGCAAAGAAACCGGGGAGCTGTTTTTT.